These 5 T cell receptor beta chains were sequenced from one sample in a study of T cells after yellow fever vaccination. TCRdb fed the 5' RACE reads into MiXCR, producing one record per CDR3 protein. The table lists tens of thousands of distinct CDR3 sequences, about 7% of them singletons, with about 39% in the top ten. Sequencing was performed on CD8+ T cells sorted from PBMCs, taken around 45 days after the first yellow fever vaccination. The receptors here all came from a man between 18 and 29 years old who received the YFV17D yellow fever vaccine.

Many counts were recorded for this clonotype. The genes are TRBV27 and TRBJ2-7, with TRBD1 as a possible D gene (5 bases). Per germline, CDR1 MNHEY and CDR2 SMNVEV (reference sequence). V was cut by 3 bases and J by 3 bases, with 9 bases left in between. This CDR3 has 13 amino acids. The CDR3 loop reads CASSFSGFYEQYF. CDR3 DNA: TGTGCCAGCAGTTTTTCAGGGTTCTACGAGCAGTACTTC.

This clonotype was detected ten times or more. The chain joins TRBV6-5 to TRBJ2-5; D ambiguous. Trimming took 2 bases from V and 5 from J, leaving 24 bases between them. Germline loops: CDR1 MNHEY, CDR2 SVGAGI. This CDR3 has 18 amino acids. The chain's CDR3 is CASSYASGWVMGRETQYF. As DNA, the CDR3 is TGTGCCAGCAGTTACGCCTCCGGGTGGGTCATGGGCCGGGAGACCCAGTACTTC.

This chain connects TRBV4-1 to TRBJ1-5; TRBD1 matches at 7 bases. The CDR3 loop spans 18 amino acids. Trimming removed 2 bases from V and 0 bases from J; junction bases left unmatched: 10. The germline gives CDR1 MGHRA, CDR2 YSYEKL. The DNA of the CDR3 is TGCGCCAGCAGCCAAACACCCAGCGGGACAGTTAGCAATCAGCCCCAGCATTTT. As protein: CASSQTPSGTVSNQPQHF.

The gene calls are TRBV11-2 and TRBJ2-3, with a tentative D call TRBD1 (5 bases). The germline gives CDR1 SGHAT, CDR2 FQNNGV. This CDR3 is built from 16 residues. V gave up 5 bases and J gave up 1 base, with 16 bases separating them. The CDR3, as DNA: TGTGCCAGCAGCCACTCAGGGTCCCGGGGCACAGATACGCAGTATTTT. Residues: CASSHSGSRGTDTQYF.

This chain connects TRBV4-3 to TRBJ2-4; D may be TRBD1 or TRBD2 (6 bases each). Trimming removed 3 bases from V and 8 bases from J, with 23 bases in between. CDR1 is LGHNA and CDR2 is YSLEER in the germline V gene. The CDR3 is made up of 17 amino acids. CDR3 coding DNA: TGCGCCAGCAGCCAGGATCCGTGGGGGGCTGATGAGGACATTCAGTACTTC. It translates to CASSQDPWGADEDIQYF.